The rows below give T cell receptor beta chains drawn from one sample of a study of blood T cell repertoires in COVID-19. Generated by immunoSEQ multiplex PCR, the TCRdb table keeps only in-frame clones and is missing some. Among approximately 230,000 clones, over 70% were seen once, and the ten largest hold approximately 5.4%. The specimen was peripheral blood. The receptors stem from a man older than 75 with acute or convalescent COVID-19. Each CDR3 is given without its conserved first and last residue. D genes are given only for firm matches.

d_gene | j_gene | v_gene | CDR3aa
TRBD1 | TRBJ1-3 | TRBV9 | ASSVTLGQGGNTIY
TRBD1 | TRBJ1-2 | TRBV29-1 | SVEAQTGGRYGYT
- | TRBJ2-1 | TRBV3-1/TRBV3-2 | ASSREEGASI
- | TRBJ2-3 | TRBV10-2 | ASSDQSLSTQY
TRBD2 | TRBJ2-5 | TRBV5-4 | ASSGAGGPTQETQY
- | TRBJ1-1 | TRBV6-5 | ASYREISF
- | TRBJ2-7 | TRBV10-3 | AISPSSTGSYEQY
TRBD2 | TRBJ2-3 | TRBV6-6 | ASSRPLAAGTDTQY
- | TRBJ2-7 | TRBV27 | ASSPSRPYTYEQY
- | TRBJ1-5 | TRBV11-1 | ASSPGVNQPQH
- | TRBJ1-4 | TRBV28 | ASSVTQGTTNEKLF
- | TRBJ2-7 | TRBV19 | ASSTQSSYEQY
- | TRBJ2-3 | TRBV5-1 | ASGEWADTQY
TRBD1 | TRBJ1-5 | TRBV19 | ASSKSLGQSNQPQH
TRBD1 | TRBJ2-3 | TRBV18 | ASSPFATGGTADTQY
- | TRBJ2-7 | TRBV18 | ASSPSQGYEQY
TRBD2 | TRBJ2-1 | TRBV19 | ASSIKGSGLAHNEQF
TRBD1 | TRBJ1-5 | TRBV28 | ASSPRDRGTNQPQH
- | TRBJ2-7 | TRBV7-3 | ASSLFAGREQY
TRBD2 | TRBJ2-3 | TRBV28 | ASRGGVSTDTQY
TRBD1 | TRBJ2-2 | TRBV24-1 | ATSAGQGATGELF
TRBD2 | TRBJ2-7 | TRBV6-6 | ASSGASGGYEQY
TRBD2 | TRBJ2-1 | TRBV25-1 | ASSVPAGTGEQF
- | TRBJ1-5 | TRBV2 | ASSGGGRSNSNQPQH
- | TRBJ2-7 | TRBV10-3 | AIGARGDRYEQY
TRBD2 | TRBJ2-3 | TRBV7-9 | ASRATSGGDTQY
- | TRBJ1-5 | TRBV20-1 | SASEDKPQH
- | TRBJ2-1 | TRBV7-2 | ASSLGGADYNEQF
- | TRBJ2-4 | TRBV3-1/TRBV3-2 | ASSQEGIRTGAKNIQY
- | TRBJ1-6 | TRBV18 | ASSRGDGEYSPLH
TRBD1 | TRBJ2-7 | TRBV28 | ASSRQGGYEQY
- | TRBJ1-1 | TRBV5-4 | ASSWGGAFTEAF
- | TRBJ2-7 | TRBV28 | AGRTAATEQY
- | TRBJ1-4 | TRBV5-1 | ASSPGSGRVNEKLF
- | TRBJ1-4 | TRBV28 | ASISQGGFANEKLF
- | TRBJ2-5 | TRBV5-1 | ASSLARGVEETQY
TRBD2 | TRBJ2-7 | TRBV3-1/TRBV3-2 | ASSLQSGGAYEQY
TRBD2 | TRBJ2-7 | TRBV6-5 | ASSYRGREFYEQY
TRBD2 | TRBJ2-7 | TRBV2 | ASSPRTSGSYEQY
TRBD1 | TRBJ1-6 | TRBV7-9 | ASSFMTGGNNSPLH
TRBD2 | TRBJ2-3 | TRBV29-1 | SVKTSGSTDTQY
TRBD1 | TRBJ2-1 | TRBV7-9 | ASSYGTAYNEQF
- | TRBJ1-1 | TRBV30 | AWQGNTEAF
TRBD2 | TRBJ2-7 | TRBV11-1 | ASSISGRGEQY
- | TRBJ2-7 | TRBV3-1/TRBV3-2 | ASTHGGYEQY
TRBD1 | TRBJ2-7 | TRBV25-1 | ASRGQDRGFEQY
TRBD1 | TRBJ2-1 | TRBV9 | ASSVGQGAVNEQF
- | TRBJ2-2 | TRBV29-1 | SVGQAANTGELF
- | TRBJ2-5 | TRBV24-1 | ATSEGSAGRETQY
- | TRBJ1-2 | TRBV5-6 | ASSLGRNYGYT
- | TRBJ2-7 | TRBV11-1 | ASSRDLSSYEQY
- | TRBJ2-7 | TRBV2 | ASSAVRGAEQY
- | TRBJ2-2 | TRBV4-1 | ASSQFAVTGNTGELF
TRBD1 | TRBJ1-5 | TRBV2 | ASARGLQPQH
- | TRBJ1-1 | TRBV6-5 | ASSYGGGEREAF